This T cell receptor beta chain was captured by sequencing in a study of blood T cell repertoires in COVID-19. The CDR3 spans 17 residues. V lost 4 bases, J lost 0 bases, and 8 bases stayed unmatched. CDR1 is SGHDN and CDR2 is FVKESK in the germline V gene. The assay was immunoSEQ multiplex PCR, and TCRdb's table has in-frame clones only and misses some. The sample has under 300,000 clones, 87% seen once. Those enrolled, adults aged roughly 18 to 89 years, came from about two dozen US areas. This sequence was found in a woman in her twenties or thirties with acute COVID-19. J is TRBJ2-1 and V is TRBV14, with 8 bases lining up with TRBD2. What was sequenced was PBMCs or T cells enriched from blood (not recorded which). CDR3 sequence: CASSPFSGAFSYNEQFF. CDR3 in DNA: TGTGCCAGCAGCCCCTTTAGCGGGGCCTTCTCCTACAATGAGCAGTTCTTC.